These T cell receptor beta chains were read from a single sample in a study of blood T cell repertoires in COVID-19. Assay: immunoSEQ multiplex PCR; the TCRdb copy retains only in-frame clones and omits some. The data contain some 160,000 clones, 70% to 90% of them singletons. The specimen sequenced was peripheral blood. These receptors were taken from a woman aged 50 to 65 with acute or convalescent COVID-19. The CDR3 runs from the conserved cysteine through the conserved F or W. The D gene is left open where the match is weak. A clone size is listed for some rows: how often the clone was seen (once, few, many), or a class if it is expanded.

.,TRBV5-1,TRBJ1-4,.,CASRKGQHTPGEEKLFF,TGCGCCAGCAGAAAAGGACAGCATACCCCCGGGGAGGAAAAACTGTTTTTT
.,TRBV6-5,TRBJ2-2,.,CASTLGPYTGELFF,TGTGCCAGCACCCTGGGCCCGTACACCGGGGAGCTGTTTTTT
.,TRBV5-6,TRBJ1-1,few,CASSYGVDAAEAFF,TGTGCCAGCAGCTACGGGGTCGATGCCGCTGAAGCTTTCTTT
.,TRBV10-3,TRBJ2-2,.,CAISESAVTGELFF,TGTGCCATCAGTGAGTCAGCCGTCACCGGGGAGCTGTTTTTT
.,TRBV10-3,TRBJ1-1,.,CAISENRDTEAFF,TGTGCCATCAGTGAAAACAGGGACACTGAAGCTTTCTTT
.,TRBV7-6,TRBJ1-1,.,CASSLNPNSQQGKGAEAFF,TGTGCCAGCAGCTTAAACCCCAACTCGCAACAGGGTAAAGGAGCTGAAGCTTTCTTT
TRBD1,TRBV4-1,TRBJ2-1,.,CASSQGDRVGEQFF,TGCGCCAGCAGCCAAGGGGACAGGGTCGGTGAGCAGTTCTTC
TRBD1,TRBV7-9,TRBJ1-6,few,CASSPGTASYNSPLHF,TGTGCCAGCAGCCCGGGGACAGCTTCATATAATTCACCCCTCCACTTT
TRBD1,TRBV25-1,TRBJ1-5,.,CASSATGGNQPQHF,TGTGCCAGCAGTGCCACAGGGGGCAATCAGCCCCAGCATTTT
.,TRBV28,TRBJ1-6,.,CASSRRGLGDSPLHF,TGTGCCAGCAGCCGGCGGGGACTAGGGGATTCACCCCTCCACTTT
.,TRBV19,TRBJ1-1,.,CASSSPSGGGLNTEAFF,TGTGCCAGTAGTAGCCCTTCTGGGGGCGGTTTGAACACTGAAGCTTTCTTT
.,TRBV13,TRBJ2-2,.,CASSRSREGRTGELFF,TGTGCCAGCAGCAGAAGCCGGGAAGGTCGAACCGGGGAGCTGTTTTTT
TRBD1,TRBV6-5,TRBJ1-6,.,CASSLAQGADNSPLHF,TGTGCCAGCAGTTTAGCCCAGGGGGCGGATAATTCACCCCTCCACTTT
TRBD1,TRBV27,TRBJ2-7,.,CASSSGTGVHEQYF,TGTGCCAGCAGTTCCGGGACAGGGGTCCACGAGCAGTACTTC
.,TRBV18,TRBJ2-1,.,CVSSPPVTGRGNEQFF,TGTGTCAGCTCACCACCGGTTACCGGGAGAGGGAATGAGCAGTTCTTC
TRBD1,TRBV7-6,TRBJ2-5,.,CASSLGPYRGEETQYF,TGTGCCAGCAGCTTAGGCCCTTACAGGGGAGAGGAGACCCAGTACTTC
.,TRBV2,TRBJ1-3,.,CASSGRAVLGLDGNTIYF,TGTGCCAGCAGTGGGAGGGCGGTCCTAGGACTCGATGGAAACACCATATATTTT
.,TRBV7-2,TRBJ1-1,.,CASSPGGVLSTEAFF,TGTGCCAGCAGCCCCGGGGGGGTTTTGAGCACTGAAGCTTTCTTT
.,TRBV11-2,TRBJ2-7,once,CASSPYYEQYF,TGTGCCAGCAGCCCCTACTACGAGCAGTACTTC
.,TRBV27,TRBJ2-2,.,CASRPGERDTGELFF,TGTGCCAGCAGACCGGGGGAAAGGGACACCGGGGAGCTGTTTTTT
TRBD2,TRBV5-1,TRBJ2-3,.,CASSRGLAASTDTQYF,TGCGCCAGCAGCCGGGGACTAGCGGCTAGCACAGATACGCAGTATTTT
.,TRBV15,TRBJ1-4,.,CATSRGQGGEKLFF,TGTGCCACCAGCAGAGGGCAGGGAGGTGAAAAACTGTTTTTT
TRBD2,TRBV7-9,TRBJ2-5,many,CASSSGRAPETQYF,TGTGCCAGCAGCTCCGGGAGGGCCCCAGAGACCCAGTACTTC
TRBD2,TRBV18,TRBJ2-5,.,CASSPPSGVQETQYF,TGTGCCAGCTCACCACCTAGCGGGGTCCAAGAGACCCAGTACTTC
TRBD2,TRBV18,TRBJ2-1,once,CASSPASGGSYNEQFF,TGTGCCAGCTCACCAGCCAGCGGGGGCTCCTACAATGAGCAGTTCTTC
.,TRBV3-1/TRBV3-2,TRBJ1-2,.,CASSQVEFYGYTF,TGTGCCAGCAGCCAAGTGGAGTTTTATGGCTACACCTTC
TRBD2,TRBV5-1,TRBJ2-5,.,CASSLVPIAGGPGETQYF,TGCGCCAGCAGCTTGGTGCCTATAGCGGGGGGGCCAGGAGAGACCCAGTACTTC